Presented here are 13 T cell receptor beta chains from one specimen sequenced in a study of spatial heterogeneity in lung cancer. General study findings and limits: Expanded alpha and beta TCR counts within tumors tracked tumor mutation counts.

For these receptors, no antigen is known. Indicated time point: sample taken at primary tumor resection. TCRdb called the 5' RACE reads again in MiXCR, with one record for every CDR3 protein. The sample records 1,700 or so distinct CDR3 sequences, roughly 4.8% being singletons. The material sequenced was lung tumor tissue, taken at surgery. The receptors derive from a male donor with early-stage non-small cell lung cancer.

By sample share, this clonotype is large. The chain recombines TRBV30 with TRBJ2-4, with TRBD1 as a possible D gene (5 bases). CDR3 length: 13 residues. V lost 5 bases and J lost 10, with 18 bases in between. Germline V gives CDR1 GTSNPN, CDR2 SVGIG (reference sequence). Here the CDR3 DNA reads TGTGCCTGGGCTTGGGGCTCACTGGGGATTCAGTACTTC. It yields the protein CAWAWGSLGIQYF.

The chain is built from TRBV7-3 and TRBJ2-5; D possibly corresponds to TRBD1 (6 bases). Germline V CDR1 and CDR2: SGHTA, FQGTGA. The CDR3 consists of 13 residues. V shed 5 bases and J shed 8 bases, with 15 bases lying between them. The CDR3 region is CASSPHTQGTQYF. In DNA, the CDR3 is TGTGCCAGCAGCCCCCATACACAGGGAACCCAGTACTTC. The full variable domain, completed using reference TRBV7-3 and TRBJ2-5, is GAGVSQTPSNKVTEKGKYVELRCDPISGHTALYWYRQSLGQGPEFLIYFQGTGAADDSGLPNDRFFAVRPEGSVSTLKIQRTERGDSAVYLCASSPHTQGTQYFGPGTRLLVL.

This clonotype qualifies as medium-sized (0.01 to 0.1%). J is TRBJ2-3 and V is TRBV7-2; D remains ambiguous. The CDR3 runs 14 residues. Germline CDR1 reads SGHTA; CDR2 reads FQGNSA. V dropped 5 bases and J dropped 2 bases, with 11 bases sitting between them. The CDR3 DNA is TGTGCCAGCAGCCCCTTCAGTTCCACAGATACGCAGTATTTT. Translating it yields CASSPFSSTDTQYF.

By frequency in the sample, this clonotype is large (0.1 to 1%). The rearrangement uses TRBV25-1 and TRBJ2-3; 8 bases agree with TRBD2. The germline CDR1 and CDR2 sequences are MGHDK and SYGVNS. The V gene end was trimmed by 8 bases and the J gene end by 3 bases; junction bases not matched to a gene: 10. This CDR3 has 15 residues. The CDR3 nucleotides are TGTGCCAGCGGCGTTGGAGCGGGGGATACAGATACGCAGTATTTT. Its translation is CASGVGAGDTDTQYF.

Points on this clonotype: The germline gene is not matched at one end of the junction; a read error may be the cause. CDR3 loop: CASSLHGNTEASF. CDR3 sequence (DNA): TGCGCCAGCAGCCTACATGGGAACACTGAAGCTTCCTTT. The chain employs TRBV5-1 and TRBJ1-1; no reliable D call. CDR1 and CDR2 (germline): SGHRS, YFSETQ. This CDR3 spans 13 amino acids.

By sample share, this clonotype is medium-sized. The V gene is TRBV7-2, the J gene TRBJ2-5; the match to TRBD1 covers 7 bases. The CDR3 covers 13 residues. CDR1 is SGHTA, CDR2 FQGNSA, per germline. The V segment lost 5 bases and the J segment 5 bases; nucleotides outside the gene matches: 5. The CDR3 region is CASSIPRGETQYF. The CDR3 region has the DNA TGTGCCAGCAGCATCCCCAGGGGGGAGACCCAGTACTTC.

By share, this clonotype ranks as medium-sized. The rearrangement joins TRBV7-9 to TRBJ2-5; weak D call: TRBD2 (6 bases). This CDR3 is built from 15 residues. Germline values: CDR1 SEHNR, CDR2 FQNEAQ (reference sequence). V was pared by 5 bases and J by 2 bases, with 15 bases between. The CDR3 protein is CASSNGQAGQETQYF. The CDR3 region has the DNA TGTGCCAGCAGCAACGGTCAGGCGGGGCAAGAGACCCAGTACTTC.

By its share, this clonotype is medium-sized. The rearrangement uses TRBV5-1 and TRBJ2-2; the D is unclear. This CDR3 is built from 13 residues. Trimming removed 2 bases at V and 4 bases at J, with 6 bases between. Germline V CDR1 and CDR2: SGHRS, YFSETQ. The CDR3 protein is CASSFGFTGELFF. Written as DNA, the CDR3 is TGCGCCAGCAGCTTCGGTTTCACCGGGGAGCTGTTTTTT.

Judged by abundance, this clonotype is medium-sized. V usage is TRBV7-3 and J usage is TRBJ2-2, with D unresolved. Germline-derived CDR1 and CDR2 are SGHTA and FQGTGA. This CDR3 has 12 residues. Trimming removed 5 bases at V and 2 bases at J, with 3 bases between. The CDR3 DNA sequence: TGTGCCAGCAGCCGAAACACCGGGGAGCTGTTTTTT. This gives the protein CASSRNTGELFF.

This clonotype is judged medium-sized (0.01 to 0.1%). This chain links TRBV20-1 with TRBJ1-1, with no clear D. The germline V gene encodes CDR1 DFQATT and CDR2 SNEGSKA (reference sequence). V shed 5 bases and J shed 7 bases, with 17 bases lying between them. The CDR3 covers 13 residues. CDR3 coding DNA: TGCAGTGCTTGGGTTACGGGGAGCGGTGAAGCTTTCTTT. Translating gives CSAWVTGSGEAFF.

By share, this clonotype ranks as medium-sized. The chain couples TRBV9 to TRBJ1-5; D not certain. Trimming removed 3 bases from V and 2 bases from J, with 12 bases in between. CDR3 length: 15 amino acids. From germline, CDR1 is SGDLS and CDR2 YYNGEE. This CDR3 is CASSAEGRGNQPQHF. Written as DNA, the CDR3 is TGTGCCAGCAGCGCAGAAGGACGTGGCAATCAGCCCCAGCATTTT.

This clonotype qualifies as medium-sized. The gene calls are TRBV28 and TRBJ1-5, with unresolved D. The V gene lost 2 bases and the J gene lost 4 bases, with 3 bases spanning the gap. The CDR3 covers 12 residues. Germline values: CDR1 MDHEN, CDR2 SYDVKM. CDR3 protein: CASSLENQPQHF. CDR3 bases: TGTGCCAGCAGTTTAGAGAATCAGCCCCAGCATTTT.

By share of the sample, this clonotype is medium-sized (0.01 to 0.1%). This chain's CDR3 is CASLWGLAGETQYF. The CDR3 DNA sequence: TGTGCCAGCCTATGGGGGCTAGCGGGAGAGACCCAGTACTTC. The chain combines TRBV6-1 with TRBJ2-5; 8 bases align to TRBD2. The CDR3 runs to 14 residues. Trimming removed 8 bases from V and 4 bases from J; junction bases left unmatched: 9. Germline assignment: CDR1 MNHNS and CDR2 SASEGT.